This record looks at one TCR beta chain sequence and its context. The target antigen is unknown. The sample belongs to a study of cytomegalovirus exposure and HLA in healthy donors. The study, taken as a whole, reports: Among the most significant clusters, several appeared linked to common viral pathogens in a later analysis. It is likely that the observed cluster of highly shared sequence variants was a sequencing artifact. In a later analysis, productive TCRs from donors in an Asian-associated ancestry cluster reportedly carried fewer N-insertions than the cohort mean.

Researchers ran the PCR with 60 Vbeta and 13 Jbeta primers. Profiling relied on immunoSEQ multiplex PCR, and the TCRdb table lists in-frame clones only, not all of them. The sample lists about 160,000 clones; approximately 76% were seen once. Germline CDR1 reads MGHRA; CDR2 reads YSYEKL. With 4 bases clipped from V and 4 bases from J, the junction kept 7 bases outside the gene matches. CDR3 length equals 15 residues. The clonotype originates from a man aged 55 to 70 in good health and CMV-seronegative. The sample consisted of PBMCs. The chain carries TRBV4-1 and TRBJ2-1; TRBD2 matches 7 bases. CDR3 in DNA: TGCGCCAGCAGCCCGAGCCGGGGGGATTACAATGAGCAGTTCTTC. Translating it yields CASSPSRGDYNEQFF.